Listed below are T cell receptor beta chains from one sample, sequenced in a study of CXCR3-negative and CXCR3-positive naive CD8 T cells. After re-calling the 5' RACE reads, TCRdb lists one entry per CDR3 protein, DNA absent. The specimen's table records about 43,000 distinct CDR3 sequences. Sequenced input: memory CD8+ T cells from blood. The receptors were sampled from a human donor in good health. Some clones in this sample may be carry-over from other donors' samples. CDR3s include the opening cysteine and the closing phenylalanine or tryptophan. The order of the fields is CDR3 protein, clone size, V gene, J gene. The size field is filled for only some rows; it gives once, few, many or a size class.

CDR3: CASSVGTGRYEQYF
size: -
V: TRBV9
J: TRBJ2-7

CDR3: CATSRGGPPLDTQYF
size: -
V: TRBV15
J: TRBJ2-3

CDR3: CSAEGDIKSYNEQFF
size: -
V: TRBV20-1
J: TRBJ2-1

CDR3: CSARTGYYEQYF
size: -
V: TRBV20-1
J: TRBJ2-7

CDR3: CASSPPPWLAGFHEQFF
size: -
V: TRBV7-2
J: TRBJ2-1

CDR3: CASSDSKRTTGELFF
size: medium-sized
V: TRBV6-4
J: TRBJ2-2

CDR3: CSVESGRAYNEQFF
size: -
V: TRBV29-1
J: TRBJ2-1

CDR3: CASSFSPLRRGQETQYF
size: -
V: TRBV28
J: TRBJ2-5

CDR3: CASSSDGTGPYEQYF
size: -
V: TRBV6-2/TRBV6-3
J: TRBJ2-7

CDR3: CASSQEQGTGANVLTF
size: -
V: TRBV4-2
J: TRBJ2-6

CDR3: CASSPGTANYGYTF
size: -
V: TRBV9
J: TRBJ1-2

CDR3: CASSVTGTLGETQYF
size: -
V: TRBV7-9
J: TRBJ2-5

CDR3: CATSTGTDTGELFF
size: -
V: TRBV15
J: TRBJ2-2

CDR3: CASSQDFRGTEAFF
size: -
V: TRBV4-3
J: TRBJ1-1

CDR3: CSARDPGTEMETQYF
size: medium-sized
V: TRBV20-1
J: TRBJ2-5

CDR3: CASSSGRTASGVYEQYF
size: -
V: TRBV7-6
J: TRBJ2-7

CDR3: CASSLDGKNTEAFF
size: -
V: TRBV5-1
J: TRBJ1-1

CDR3: CASTPGGATDTQYF
size: -
V: TRBV6-2/TRBV6-3
J: TRBJ2-3

CDR3: CSAMGEGRAYEQYF
size: -
V: TRBV29-1
J: TRBJ2-7

CDR3: CASSLYGGSNQPQHF
size: -
V: TRBV27
J: TRBJ1-5

CDR3: CASSFLILGGNGYTF
size: -
V: TRBV12-3/TRBV12-4
J: TRBJ1-2

CDR3: CASSLTTGGGETQYF
size: -
V: TRBV4-2
J: TRBJ2-5

CDR3: CASSLGQGVGYEQYF
size: -
V: TRBV28
J: TRBJ2-7

CDR3: CASSLGPPGGDTQYF
size: -
V: TRBV7-2
J: TRBJ2-3

CDR3: CASSQDITVQQYF
size: -
V: TRBV14
J: TRBJ2-7

CDR3: CASSVPTQQTHSYEQYF
size: -
V: TRBV2
J: TRBJ2-7

CDR3: CASSAGDRVADTQYF
size: -
V: TRBV5-1
J: TRBJ2-3

CDR3: CAIMDRGQTDTQYF
size: -
V: TRBV10-3
J: TRBJ2-3

CDR3: CASSFSYSGNTIYF
size: -
V: TRBV5-6
J: TRBJ1-3

CDR3: CASSPSTVASYNEQFF
size: -
V: TRBV12-3/TRBV12-4
J: TRBJ2-1

CDR3: CASSSLFGQETQYF
size: -
V: TRBV12-3/TRBV12-4
J: TRBJ2-5

CDR3: CASSLVGTGSLLPPYEQYF
size: -
V: TRBV7-8
J: TRBJ2-7

CDR3: CASSSSGGLETQYF
size: -
V: TRBV4-2
J: TRBJ2-5

CDR3: CASTRVSYEQYF
size: -
V: TRBV28
J: TRBJ2-7

CDR3: CATQHREAYEQYF
size: medium-sized
V: TRBV5-8
J: TRBJ2-7

CDR3: CAWSGGANNEQFF
size: -
V: TRBV30
J: TRBJ2-1

CDR3: CASSQDLRGRYGYTF
size: -
V: TRBV3-2
J: TRBJ1-2

CDR3: CSVGPEGFYGYTF
size: -
V: TRBV29-1
J: TRBJ1-2

CDR3: CASSGLTSRGTQYF
size: -
V: TRBV6-5
J: TRBJ2-3

CDR3: CATSREGRATYEQYF
size: -
V: TRBV15
J: TRBJ2-7

CDR3: CASSKGDTQYF
size: -
V: TRBV9
J: TRBJ2-5

CDR3: CASSLDPNIQYF
size: -
V: TRBV7-3
J: TRBJ2-4

CDR3: CSAGQRLAANYGYTF
size: -
V: TRBV29-1
J: TRBJ1-2

CDR3: CATSVHTGELFF
size: -
V: TRBV15
J: TRBJ2-2

CDR3: CASSQESAGPSTDTQYF
size: -
V: TRBV4-2
J: TRBJ2-3

CDR3: CASAEGEGYTF
size: -
V: TRBV12-3/TRBV12-4
J: TRBJ1-2

CDR3: CSASIQGFKRGYTF
size: -
V: TRBV20-1
J: TRBJ1-2

CDR3: CASSLSQGNGYTF
size: -
V: TRBV27
J: TRBJ1-2

CDR3: CSARVLGLAGGGLYEQYF
size: -
V: TRBV20-1
J: TRBJ2-7

CDR3: CASSGKSGGVIANTGELFF
size: -
V: TRBV6-1
J: TRBJ2-2

CDR3: CANLAGPGRRGEQYF
size: -
V: TRBV10-3
J: TRBJ2-7

CDR3: CASSEQGFGGDEQFF
size: -
V: TRBV9
J: TRBJ2-1

CDR3: CASSPWDSSQPQHF
size: -
V: TRBV7-9
J: TRBJ1-5